These T cell receptor beta chains were read from a single sample in a study of cytomegalovirus exposure and HLA in healthy donors. The assay was immunoSEQ multiplex PCR, and TCRdb's table has in-frame clones only and misses some. The table shows around 150,000 clones, with roughly four fifths occurring only once. The material sequenced was PBMCs. The receptors originated from a young man in good health and CMV-seronegative. The CDR3 runs from the conserved cysteine through the conserved F or W. Fields, in order: J gene, V gene, clone size, D gene, CDR3 protein, CDR3 DNA. A D gene is named only where the DNA matches it firmly. Clone size is not always given. Where it is, it says once, few, many or a class for expanded clones.

j_gene: TRBJ1-2; v_gene: TRBV28; abundance: NA; d_gene: NA; CDR3aa: CASRLRPREYGYTF; CDR3nt: TGTGCCAGCAGACTCCGGCCCCGGGAGTATGGCTACACCTTC
j_gene: TRBJ1-4; v_gene: TRBV11-2; abundance: NA; d_gene: TRBD1; CDR3aa: CASSKTGGGEKLFF; CDR3nt: TGTGCCAGCAGCAAGACAGGGGGAGGTGAAAAACTGTTTTTT
j_gene: TRBJ2-7; v_gene: TRBV27; abundance: NA; d_gene: NA; CDR3aa: CASSFGGSYEQYF; CDR3nt: TGTGCCAGCAGTTTCGGCGGCTCCTACGAGCAGTACTTC
j_gene: TRBJ1-4; v_gene: TRBV28; abundance: NA; d_gene: NA; CDR3aa: CASSLTESTNEKLFF; CDR3nt: TGTGCCAGCAGTTTGACAGAGTCAACTAATGAAAAACTGTTTTTT
j_gene: TRBJ2-1; v_gene: TRBV5-1; abundance: few; d_gene: TRBD2; CDR3aa: CASTSGSGSYNEQFF; CDR3nt: TGCGCCAGCACTAGCGGGAGTGGATCCTACAATGAGCAGTTCTTC
j_gene: TRBJ2-7; v_gene: TRBV10-1; abundance: NA; d_gene: TRBD1; CDR3aa: CASSAGTGHFYEQYF; CDR3nt: TGCGCCAGCAGTGCCGGGACAGGGCATTTTTACGAGCAGTACTTC
j_gene: TRBJ1-1; v_gene: TRBV27; abundance: NA; d_gene: NA; CDR3aa: CASSSPFLEGGTEAFF; CDR3nt: TGTGCCAGCAGTTCCCCGTTCCTAGAAGGAGGGACTGAAGCTTTCTTT
j_gene: TRBJ2-1; v_gene: TRBV19; abundance: NA; d_gene: TRBD2; CDR3aa: CASIPGGGSYNEQFF; CDR3nt: TGTGCCAGTATACCTGGGGGGGGCTCCTACAATGAGCAGTTCTTC
j_gene: TRBJ2-7; v_gene: TRBV2; abundance: NA; d_gene: NA; CDR3aa: CASTPPQYF; CDR3nt: TGTGCCAGCACTCCCCCGCAGTACTTC
j_gene: TRBJ2-1; v_gene: TRBV27; abundance: NA; d_gene: NA; CDR3aa: CASRRGPLSYNEQFF; CDR3nt: TGTGCCAGCAGGCGGGGACCGCTTTCCTACAATGAGCAGTTCTTC
j_gene: TRBJ2-7; v_gene: TRBV10-2; abundance: NA; d_gene: NA; CDR3aa: CASRPSGPYEQYF; CDR3nt: TGCGCCAGCCGGCCAAGCGGCCCCTACGAGCAGTACTTC
j_gene: TRBJ2-1; v_gene: TRBV6-4; abundance: medium-sized; d_gene: NA; CDR3aa: CASSDSSNSEQFF; CDR3nt: TGTGCCAGCAGTGACTCAAGCAATAGTGAGCAGTTCTTC
j_gene: TRBJ1-2; v_gene: TRBV5-5; abundance: once; d_gene: NA; CDR3aa: CASSLTGSGYTF; CDR3nt: TGTGCCAGCAGCTTGACAGGGTCTGGCTACACCTTC
j_gene: TRBJ1-2; v_gene: TRBV19; abundance: NA; d_gene: NA; CDR3aa: CASNRAGAEGYTF; CDR3nt: TGTGCCAGTAATAGGGCAGGGGCAGAGGGCTACACCTTC
j_gene: TRBJ1-5; v_gene: TRBV5-8; abundance: few; d_gene: TRBD1; CDR3aa: CASSLPGTGSSNQPQHF; CDR3nt: TGTGCCAGCAGCCTTCCGGGGACAGGGTCTAGCAATCAGCCCCAGCATTTT